Following are 6 T cell receptor beta chains from one sample sequenced in a study of identical twins (TCRdb year 2016). The library was generated by 5' RACE. This sample was sequenced with an Illumina HiSeq 2000. The public reads were reanalyzed by TCRdb: fastp trimming at Q25, MiXCR alignment, in-frame beta chains only. Every CDR3 protein is listed once, alongside the most common genes and DNA of its rows. For this sample there are around 250,000 distinct CDR3 sequences; approximately 8.6% appear just once. The ten largest clones represent less than 4% of the sample. These same data were also listed under a study on yellow fever vaccine responses in identical twins.

The sample taken for sequencing was CD8+ T cells sorted from blood. The source is a woman aged 18 to 35 in good health.

The V and J genes are TRBV20-1 and TRBJ2-1, with 7 bases lining up with TRBD2. The CDR3 is 13 amino acids. V lost 3 bases to trimming and J lost 8 bases; unmatched junction nucleotides: 7. Germline V gives CDR1 DFQATT, CDR2 SNEGSKA (reference sequence). CDR3 DNA sequence: TGCAGTGCTAGGCAGTTGGGGGGGGATGAGCAGTTCTTC. It encodes CSARQLGGDEQFF.

This clonotype was found a few times. The chain carries TRBV6-1 and TRBJ2-2; 7 bases agree with TRBD1. The CDR3 runs to 14 residues. Looked up from germline, CDR1 is MNHNS and CDR2 is SASEGT. V gave up 8 bases and J gave up 3 bases; unmatched junction bases: 6. The CDR3 DNA reads as TGTGCCAGCCCCGGAACAGGGGACACCGGGGAGCTGTTTTTT. Its protein product is CASPGTGDTGELFF.

The rearrangement uses TRBV6-2 or TRBV6-3 and TRBJ2-7; D may be TRBD1 (5 bases). The CDR3 is 21 residues long. V lost 0 bases to trimming and J lost 0 bases, with 27 bases between them. The germline V gene encodes CDR1 MNHEY and CDR2 SVGEGT. Here the CDR3 DNA reads TGTGCCAGCAGTTACTCGAGCAGGGTCAAGGAGTCATCCGAAAACTCCTACGAGCAGTACTTC. It is translated as CASSYSSRVKESSENSYEQYF.

The chain carries TRBV12-3 or TRBV12-4 and TRBJ2-5; 7 bases agree with TRBD1. This CDR3 has 14 residues. V was clipped by 5 bases and J by 5 bases; unmatched bases: 8. CDR3 coding DNA: TGTGCCAGCAGTGTCGACAGGGTAGAGGAGACCCAGTACTTC. Protein sequence: CASSVDRVEETQYF.

This clonotype turned up a few times. The V gene is TRBV28, the J gene TRBJ2-2; D could derive from TRBD1 or TRBD2 (5 bases each). The CDR3 is 16 residues long. V lost 2 bases and J lost 2, with 12 bases in between. The germline V gene encodes CDR1 MDHEN and CDR2 SYDVKM. As DNA, the CDR3 is TGTGCCAGCAGTTTACGGGGCCGCCGCAACACCGGGGAGCTGTTTTTT. Its protein is CASSLRGRRNTGELFF.

In this sample, this clonotype turned up many times. The rearrangement joins TRBV27 to TRBJ1-2; 8 bases are shared with TRBD1. Germline-derived CDR1 and CDR2 are MNHEY and SMNVEV (reference sequence). The CDR3 runs to 14 residues. J was trimmed by 5 bases and V by 8 bases; bases with no gene match: 10. CDR3 coding DNA: TGTGCCAGCGGCACGGGACAGGACCTTTATGGCTACACCTTC. Translating gives CASGTGQDLYGYTF.